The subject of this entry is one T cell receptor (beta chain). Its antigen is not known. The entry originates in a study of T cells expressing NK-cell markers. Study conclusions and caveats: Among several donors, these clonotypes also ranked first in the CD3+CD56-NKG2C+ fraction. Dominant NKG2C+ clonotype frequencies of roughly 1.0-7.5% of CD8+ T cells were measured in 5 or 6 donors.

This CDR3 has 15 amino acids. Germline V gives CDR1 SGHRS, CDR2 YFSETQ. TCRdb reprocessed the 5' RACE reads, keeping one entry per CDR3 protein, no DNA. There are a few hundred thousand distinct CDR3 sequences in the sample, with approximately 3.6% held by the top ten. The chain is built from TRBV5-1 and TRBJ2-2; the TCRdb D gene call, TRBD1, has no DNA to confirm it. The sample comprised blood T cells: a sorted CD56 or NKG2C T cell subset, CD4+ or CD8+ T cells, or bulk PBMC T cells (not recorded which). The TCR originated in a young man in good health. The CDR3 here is CASSLLPAPVGELFF.